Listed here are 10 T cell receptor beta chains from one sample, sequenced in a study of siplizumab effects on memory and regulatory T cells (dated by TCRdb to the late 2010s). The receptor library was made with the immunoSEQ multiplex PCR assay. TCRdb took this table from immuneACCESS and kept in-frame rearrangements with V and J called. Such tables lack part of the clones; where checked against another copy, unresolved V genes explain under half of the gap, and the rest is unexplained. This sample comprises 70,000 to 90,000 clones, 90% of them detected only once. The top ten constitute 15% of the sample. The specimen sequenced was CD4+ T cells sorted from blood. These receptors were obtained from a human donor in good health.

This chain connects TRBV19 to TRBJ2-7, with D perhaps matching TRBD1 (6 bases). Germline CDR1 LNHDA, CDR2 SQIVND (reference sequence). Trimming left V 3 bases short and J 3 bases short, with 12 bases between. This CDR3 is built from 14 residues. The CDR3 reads CASSIQGFRYEQYF. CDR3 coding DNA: TGTGCCAGTAGTATTCAGGGGTTTCGCTACGAGCAGTACTTC.

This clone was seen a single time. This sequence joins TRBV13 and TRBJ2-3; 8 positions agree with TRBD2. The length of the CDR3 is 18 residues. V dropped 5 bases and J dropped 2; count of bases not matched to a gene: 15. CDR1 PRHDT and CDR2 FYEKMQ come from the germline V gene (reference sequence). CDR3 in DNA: TGTGCCAGCAGCCTCGGGGTAGCGGGACAAATTAACACAGATACGCAGTATTTT. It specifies CASSLGVAGQINTDTQYF. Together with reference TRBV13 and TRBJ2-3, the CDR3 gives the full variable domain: AAGVIQSPRHLIKEKRETATLKCYPIPRHDTVYWYQQGPGQDPQFLISFYEKMQSDKGSIPDRFSAQQFSDYHSELNMSSLELGDSALYFCASSLGVAGQINTDTQYFGPGTRLTVL.

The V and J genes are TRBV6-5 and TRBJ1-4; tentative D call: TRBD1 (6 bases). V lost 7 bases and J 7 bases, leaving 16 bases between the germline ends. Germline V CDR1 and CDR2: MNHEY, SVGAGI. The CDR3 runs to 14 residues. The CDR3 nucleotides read TGTGCCAGCAAAGAGGGGGGGGCGCTTGAAAAACTGTTTTTT. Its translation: CASKEGGALEKLFF.

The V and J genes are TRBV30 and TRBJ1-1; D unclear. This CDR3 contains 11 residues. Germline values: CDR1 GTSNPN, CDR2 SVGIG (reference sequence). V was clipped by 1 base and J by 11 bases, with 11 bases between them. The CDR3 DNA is TGTGCCTGGAGTGCCGGGCCCGCGGCTTTCTTT. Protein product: CAWSAGPAAFF.

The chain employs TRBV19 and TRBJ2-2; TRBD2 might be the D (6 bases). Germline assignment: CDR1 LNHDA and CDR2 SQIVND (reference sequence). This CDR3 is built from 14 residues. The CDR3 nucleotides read TGTGCATCGCGACGGCGGGGAGACACCGGGGAGCTGTTTTTT. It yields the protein CASRRRGDTGELFF.

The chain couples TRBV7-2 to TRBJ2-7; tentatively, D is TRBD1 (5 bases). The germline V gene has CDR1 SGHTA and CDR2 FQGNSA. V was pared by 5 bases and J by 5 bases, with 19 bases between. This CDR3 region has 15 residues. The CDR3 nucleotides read TGTGCCAGCAGCCTCAGGGTTGGCCCCGGTCACGAGCAGTACTTC. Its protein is CASSLRVGPGHEQYF.

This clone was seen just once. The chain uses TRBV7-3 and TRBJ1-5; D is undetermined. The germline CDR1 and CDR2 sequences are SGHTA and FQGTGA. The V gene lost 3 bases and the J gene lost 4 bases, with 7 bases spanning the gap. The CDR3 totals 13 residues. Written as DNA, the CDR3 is TGTGCCAGCAGCTTTGGTGAAAATCAGCCCCAGCATTTT. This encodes CASSFGENQPQHF.

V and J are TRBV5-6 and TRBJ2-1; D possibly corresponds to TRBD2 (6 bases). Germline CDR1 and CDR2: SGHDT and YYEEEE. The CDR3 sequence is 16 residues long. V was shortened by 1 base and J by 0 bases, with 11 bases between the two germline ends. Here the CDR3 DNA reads TGTGCCAGCAGCTTGTCCCTGACTAGCTCCTACAATGAGCAGTTCTTC. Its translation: CASSLSLTSSYNEQFF.

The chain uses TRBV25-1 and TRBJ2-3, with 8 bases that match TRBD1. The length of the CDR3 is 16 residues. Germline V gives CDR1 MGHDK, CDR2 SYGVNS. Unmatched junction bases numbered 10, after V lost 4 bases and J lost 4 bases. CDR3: CASSGPGRGRADTQYF. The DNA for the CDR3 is TGTGCCAGCAGTGGCCCCGGCAGGGGGCGGGCAGATACGCAGTATTTT.

The CDR3 loop is CASSPVNRGLQPQHF. CDR3 bases: TGTGCCAGCTCACCGGTCAACAGGGGGCTTCAGCCCCAGCATTTT. J is TRBJ1-5 and V is TRBV18, with 9 bases aligning to TRBD1. The CDR3 covers 15 residues. In germline, CDR1 is KGHSH, CDR2 LQKENI. With V trimmed by 3 bases and J by 6 bases, 6 bases remained unmatched.